A single sample gave rise to the 28 T cell receptor beta chains below, sequenced in a study of blood T cell repertoires in COVID-19. Only in-frame clones appear in the TCRdb table, and some are missing; sequencing was by immunoSEQ multiplex PCR. Found here are roughly 260,000 clones, over 80% of them singletons; the top ten hold approximately 1.2%. The sequencing input was PBMCs or T cells enriched from blood (not recorded which). Every receptor here comes from a human donor in a cohort exposed to, infected with or recovered from COVID-19 (not recorded which). The donor label of this sample is uncertain.

The J gene is TRBJ1-2, the V gene TRBV2; D is perhaps TRBD1 (6 bases). This CDR3 spans 14 amino acids. Trimming removed 3 bases at V and 3 bases at J, with 11 bases between. Germline V gene sequence: CDR1 SNHLY, CDR2 FYNNEI. The CDR3 nucleotides are TGTGCCAGCAGTGACAGGGGAGTAGACTATGGCTACACCTTC. It codes for CASSDRGVDYGYTF.

The chain couples TRBV27 to TRBJ2-7, with TRBD2 matching 8 bases. V lost 5 bases to trimming and J lost 13 bases; unmatched junction nucleotides: 19. The germline gives CDR1 MNHEY, CDR2 SMNVEV (reference sequence). This CDR3 contains 15 residues. The CDR3 region has the DNA TGTGCCAGCAGTCTCTATTATCCGGGGGGGAAGGATTCTTACTTC. It encodes CASSLYYPGGKDSYF.

The sample holds one count of this clone. The rearrangement links TRBV5-1 to TRBJ2-7, with D uncertain. Trimming pared 6 bases from V and 0 bases from J, leaving 10 bases between. The CDR3 has 13 amino acids. Looked up from germline, CDR1 is SGHRS and CDR2 is YFSETQ. CDR3 DNA sequence: TGCGCCAGCATGGGCAGCTCCTCCTACGAGCAGTACTTC. Protein product: CASMGSSSYEQYF.

V gene TRBV2 combines with J gene TRBJ2-7; 7 bases map to TRBD1. Trimming at V came to 6 bases and at J to 5 bases, leaving 7 bases not matched to a gene. Germline CDR1 is SNHLY and CDR2 is FYNNEI. This CDR3 comprises 13 residues. DNA for the CDR3: TGTGCCAGCAGCGTCGTTCAGGGGGACGAGCAGTACTTC. It codes for CASSVVQGDEQYF.

The CDR3 sequence: CARSSPGGQGRDTQYF. The CDR3 DNA follows: TGTGCCAGAAGCTCCCCTGGCGGACAGGGGAGAGATACGCAGTATTTT. The V and J genes are TRBV5-3 and TRBJ2-3; 9 bases are shared with TRBD1. TRBV5-3 is classed as an ORF, of uncertain function. With 3 bases clipped from V and 5 bases from J, the junction kept 10 bases outside the gene matches. This CDR3 is built from 16 residues.

This clone has only one observation. The DNA of the CDR3 is TGTGCCAGCAGTGTAAGGGGAATGGAAAAACTGTTTTTT. Its translation: CASSVRGMEKLFF. The rearrangement uses TRBV12-3 or TRBV12-4 and TRBJ1-4, with D tentatively TRBD1 (5 bases). The ends were cut back, 5 bases at V and 8 bases at J, with 12 bases in the middle. The CDR3 consists of 13 residues.

The chain is built from TRBV19 and TRBJ2-1; tentatively, D is TRBD2 (6 bases). CDR3 length: 12 residues. Trimming shortened V by 3 bases and J by 10 bases, and 10 bases separated the two germline ends. Germline-derived CDR1 and CDR2 are LNHDA and SQIVND (reference sequence). CDR3 DNA: TGTGCCAGTAGTATTGGAGGGCGGGAGCAGTTCTTC. Translated: CASSIGGREQFF.

J is TRBJ2-5 and V is TRBV5-6, with TRBD2 as a possible D gene (5 bases). The CDR3 is made up of 13 amino acids. CDR1 and CDR2 from the germline V gene are SGHDT and YYEEEE. V gave up 4 bases and J gave up 7 bases, with 14 bases separating them. The CDR3: CASSVVTSGTQYF. In DNA form, the CDR3 reads TGTGCCAGCAGCGTCGTAACCAGCGGGACCCAGTACTTC. Variable domain in full (rest from reference TRBV5-6 and TRBJ2-5): DAGVTQSPTHLIKTRGQQVTLRCSPKSGHDTVSWYQQALGQGPQFIFQYYEEEERQRGNFPDRFSGHQFPNYSSELNVNALLLGDSALYLCASSVVTSGTQYFGPGTRLLVL.

The CDR3 loop reads CASRPLAGNSPLHF. The DNA for the CDR3 is TGTGCCAGCAGGCCCCTGGCAGGGAATTCACCCCTCCACTTT. J is TRBJ1-6 and V is TRBV2; D perhaps matches TRBD1 (5 bases). The length of the CDR3 is 14 residues. V was cut by 6 bases and J by 7 bases, with 13 bases left in between. Germline CDR1 SNHLY, CDR2 FYNNEI.

This chain connects TRBV19 to TRBJ2-3; 7 bases fit TRBD2. The germline V gene encodes CDR1 LNHDA and CDR2 SQIVND (reference sequence). The CDR3 sequence is 15 residues long. V dropped 5 bases and J dropped 0; count of bases not matched to a gene: 5. The CDR3 DNA follows: TGTGCCAGTAGTGCCCGACTAGCCAGCACAGATACGCAGTATTTT. This sequence encodes CASSARLASTDTQYF. Looking up the rest from reference TRBV19 and TRBJ2-3 gives the full variable domain: DGGITQSPKYLFRKEGQNVTLSCEQNLNHDAMYWYRQDPGQGLRLIYYSQIVNDFQKGDIAEGYSVSREKKESFPLTVTSAQKNPTAFYLCASSARLASTDTQYFGPGTRLTVL.

The chain uses TRBV23-1 and TRBJ1-2; perhaps TRBD1 as D (6 bases). TRBV23-1 belongs to the ORF category, with a function that is uncertain. V lost 6 bases, J lost 4 bases, and 9 bases lay in between. The CDR3 covers 12 residues. In DNA form, the CDR3 reads TGCGCCAGCAGGAGGGGGAGCTATGGCTACACCTTC. This gives the protein CASRRGSYGYTF.

The chain has TRBV18 and TRBJ2-5; 7 nucleotides match TRBD1. The V segment lost 6 bases and the J segment 1 base; nucleotides outside the gene matches: 5. The CDR3 loop spans 14 amino acids. Germline V lookup: CDR1 KGHSH, CDR2 LQKENI. CDR3 in amino acids: CASSPNRGQETQYF. The CDR3 nucleotides are TGTGCCAGCTCCCCTAACAGGGGCCAAGAGACCCAGTACTTC.

The V call is TRBV7-2, the J call TRBJ2-7; D is unclear. Germline V CDR1 and CDR2: SGHTA, FQGNSA. V lost 1 base, J lost 1 base, and 5 bases lay in between. This CDR3 has 13 residues. The chain's CDR3 is CASSLDGSYEQYF. The DNA for the CDR3 is TGTGCCAGCAGCTTAGACGGGTCCTACGAGCAGTACTTC.

The V gene is TRBV19, the J gene TRBJ1-1; unclear D gene. The CDR3 is 13 amino acids. Germline V lookup: CDR1 LNHDA, CDR2 SQIVND (reference sequence). Trimming stripped 1 base from V and 0 bases from J, with 3 bases between. The CDR3 nucleotides are TGTGCCAGTAGTATAGCAGTGAACACTGAAGCTTTCTTT. Protein sequence: CASSIAVNTEAFF.

The chain carries TRBV11-2 and TRBJ1-1, with D possibly TRBD1 on 5 matching bases. The CDR3 spans 11 residues. The V gene's germline CDR1 is SGHAT and CDR2 FQNNGV. Trimming stripped 7 bases from V and 5 bases from J, with 8 bases between. The DNA of the CDR3 is TGTGCCAGCACGCCAGGGACTGAAGCTTTCTTT. Residues: CASTPGTEAFF. Full variable domain (outside the CDR3, taken from reference TRBV11-2 and TRBJ1-1): EAGVAQSPRYKIIEKRQSVAFWCNPISGHATLYWYQQILGQGPKLLIQFQNNGVVDDSQLPKDRFSAERLKGVDSTLKIQPAKLEDSAVYLCASTPGTEAFFGQGTRLTVV.

The chain has TRBV7-3 and TRBJ2-5; 11 bases line up with TRBD1. Trimming removed 0 bases from V and 4 bases from J; junction bases left unmatched: 1. This CDR3 has 15 amino acids. Germline values: CDR1 SGHTA, CDR2 FQGTGA. CDR3 sequence reads: CASSLTGTGGETQYF. In nucleotides, the CDR3 is TGTGCCAGCAGCTTAACGGGGACAGGGGGAGAGACCCAGTACTTC.

The J gene is TRBJ2-1, the V gene TRBV11-2, with 9 bases aligning to TRBD2. The trim removed 7 bases at V and 8 bases at J, leaving 9 bases unmatched. The CDR3 consists of 14 residues. Looked up from germline, CDR1 is SGHAT and CDR2 is FQNNGV. The CDR3 DNA reads TGTGCCAGCAAGGGGCTAGCGGGGATCGATGAGCAGTTCTTC. As protein: CASKGLAGIDEQFF.

The rearrangement links TRBV5-4 to TRBJ1-2; 11 bases line up with TRBD1. Unmatched junction bases numbered 8, after V lost 4 bases and J lost 6 bases. There are 15 residues in the CDR3. Germline V lookup: CDR1 SGHNT, CDR2 YYREEE (reference sequence). CDR3 amino acids: CASSTRTGGRNGYTF. The CDR3 DNA follows: TGTGCCAGCAGCACACGGACAGGGGGCAGGAATGGCTACACCTTC.

This sequence joins TRBV18 and TRBJ1-5; D is unclear. Trimming pared 1 base from V and 5 bases from J, leaving 15 bases between. Germline V lookup: CDR1 KGHSH, CDR2 LQKENI. The CDR3 is made up of 16 amino acids. CDR3 loop: CASSPREVRGDQPQHF. The CDR3 bases are TGTGCCAGCTCACCACGCGAGGTCCGCGGGGATCAGCCCCAGCATTTT. The full variable domain, rest sourced from reference TRBV18 and TRBJ1-5, is NAGVMQNPRHLVRRRGQEARLRCSPMKGHSHVYWYRQLPEEGLKFMVYLQKENIIDESGMPKERFSAEFPKEGPSILRIQQVVRGDSAAYFCASSPREVRGDQPQHFGDGTRLSIL.

The chain links TRBV20-1 to TRBJ1-5; D may be TRBD1 (6 bases). The CDR3 is made up of 17 amino acids. Deletions cut 3 bases from V and 0 bases from J, with 18 bases between. CDR1 is DFQATT and CDR2 is SNEGSKA in the germline V gene (reference sequence). CDR3 sequence (DNA): TGCAGTGCTAGTACCGGGGGGGGCCTGCTTAGCAATCAGCCCCAGCATTTT. Protein sequence: CSASTGGGLLSNQPQHF.

This clone was recorded a few times. The same CDR3 also results from other DNA sequences found in this sample. This rearrangement joins TRBV5-6 to TRBJ2-1; 8 positions match TRBD2. Losses at the gene ends were 0 bases for V and 6 bases for J; bases not matched to a gene: 2. The germline CDR1 and CDR2 sequences are SGHDT and YYEEEE. The CDR3 runs to 14 residues. The CDR3 DNA follows: TGTGCCAGCAGCTTGGGCCTAGCGGGCAATGAGCAGTTCTTC. Translated: CASSLGLAGNEQFF.

V gene TRBV15 combines with J gene TRBJ1-5; possibly TRBD1 for D (6 bases). The V end lost 1 base, the J end lost 3 bases, and 10 bases lay between the germline ends. The V gene's germline CDR1 is LNHNV and CDR2 YYDKDF (reference sequence). There are 15 residues in the CDR3. This CDR3 reads CATSRGQGNNQPQHF. The CDR3 DNA is TGTGCCACCAGCAGAGGGCAGGGGAACAATCAGCCCCAGCATTTT.

This chain connects TRBV7-9 to TRBJ2-7; 10 positions match TRBD1. This CDR3 region has 15 residues. The V segment lost 4 bases and the J segment 6 bases; nucleotides outside the gene matches: 9. The germline gives CDR1 SEHNR, CDR2 FQNEAQ (reference sequence). CDR3 sequence (DNA): TGTGCCAGCAGCTCTATGGGACAGGGGAGAATCGAGCAGTACTTC. Translating gives CASSSMGQGRIEQYF.

The CDR3 region is CASSQGSRKETQYF. The CDR3 DNA is TGCGCCAGCAGCCAAGGGAGCAGAAAAGAGACCCAGTACTTC. The genes are TRBV4-1 and TRBJ2-5; D call uncertain. This CDR3 is built from 14 residues. Germline CDR1 and CDR2: MGHRA and YSYEKL. V lost 1 base and J 3 bases, leaving 9 bases between the germline ends.

This clone was recorded a few times. This rearrangement joins TRBV5-6 to TRBJ2-7, with D possibly being TRBD1 (5 bases). V gave up 0 bases and J gave up 7 bases, with 14 bases separating them. CDR3 size: 14 residues. The germline gives CDR1 SGHDT, CDR2 YYEEEE. The CDR3 region has the DNA TGTGCCAGCAGCTTGGGGACACCCCTGGGTGAGCAGTACTTC. This encodes CASSLGTPLGEQYF.

The chain couples TRBV15 to TRBJ2-3; 11 bases line up with TRBD2. The CDR3 consists of 15 residues. V lost 5 bases and J lost 4; bases outside the gene matches: 5. Germline-derived CDR1 and CDR2 are LNHNV and YYDKDF (reference sequence). DNA of the CDR3: TGTGCCACCAGCGCTCTAGCGGGGGGCGCAGATACGCAGTATTTT. Amino acids: CATSALAGGADTQYF.

The V call is TRBV30, the J call TRBJ1-4; D is perhaps TRBD1 (6 bases). This CDR3 comprises 14 residues. CDR1 GTSNPN and CDR2 SVGIG come from the germline V gene (reference sequence). Trimming took 4 bases from V and 4 from J, leaving 13 bases between them. The CDR3 loop is CAWKTGQSNEKLFF. CDR3 sequence (DNA): TGTGCCTGGAAAACGGGACAAAGTAATGAAAAACTGTTTTTT.

The V and J genes are TRBV29-1 and TRBJ2-5, with 10 bases fitting TRBD2. Germline trimming cut 6 bases from V and 3 bases from J; bases unmatched to any gene: 4. This CDR3 is built from 13 residues. The germline gives CDR1 SQVTM, CDR2 ANQGSEA. The CDR3 here is CSVLGLAEETQYF. The CDR3 DNA follows: TGCAGCGTCCTAGGACTAGCGGAAGAGACCCAGTACTTC.